Sequencing of this T cell receptor beta chain was carried out in a study of OX40 agonist ivuxolimab in advanced cancers. The CDR3 is made up of 14 amino acids. Trimming cost V 7 bases and J 3 bases; bases outside gene matches: 8. Germline V gene lookup returns CDR1 MNHNS and CDR2 SASEGT. Clones were sequenced by immunoSEQ multiplex PCR, and TCRdb holds only the in-frame ones, with some missing. In the table there are roughly 100,000 clones, about 92% of which are singletons. The specimen was CD4+ or CD8+ T cells sorted from blood, collected in a trial of the OX40 agonist ivuxolimab. The genes are TRBV6-1 and TRBJ1-2; 7 positions agree with TRBD1. The clonotype comes from an adult with an advanced solid tumor such as melanoma, head and neck, liver or kidney cancer. CDR3 amino acids: CASTPGGTDYGYTF. For the CDR3, the DNA is TGTGCCAGCACCCCGGGGGGGACAGACTATGGCTACACCTTC.